The 3 T cell receptor beta chains below all came from one sample that was sequenced in a study of CD8 T cells in ankylosing spondylitis. TCRdb itself ran the 5' RACE reads through MiXCR, one entry per CDR3 protein. The sample shows a few hundred thousand distinct CDR3 sequences, roughly a tenth of them seen only once. Material for sequencing was blood, either unsorted or a sorted T cell fraction (not recorded which). The source of these receptors is a male donor with ankylosing spondylitis or in good health (not recorded which).

This rearrangement joins TRBV2 to TRBJ2-7; 10 nucleotides line up with TRBD2. The V and J ends lost 2 bases and 6 bases, in that order; junction bases with no gene match: 7. This CDR3 has 15 residues. Germline-derived CDR1 and CDR2 are SNHLY and FYNNEI. The CDR3 nucleotides read TGTGCCAGCAGTGAAAGTCTAGCGGGGGCGGTCGAGCAGTACTTC. It translates to CASSESLAGAVEQYF.

V usage is TRBV20-1 and J usage is TRBJ2-3; D perhaps matches TRBD2 (6 bases). This CDR3 region has 14 residues. Trimming removed 0 bases at V and 7 bases at J, with 14 bases between. Germline CDR1 reads DFQATT; CDR2 reads SNEGSKA (reference sequence). Here the CDR3 DNA reads TGCAGTGCTAGAGATGGGGGAGGAGGTAATACGCAGTATTTT. This gives the protein CSARDGGGGNTQYF.

This chain connects TRBV7-2 to TRBJ1-1; 10 nucleotides line up with TRBD1. This CDR3 has 12 residues. Germline CDR1 SGHTA, CDR2 FQGNSA. V lost 3 bases to trimming and J lost 11 bases; unmatched junction nucleotides: 3. The CDR3 here is CASSFDRGRAFF. CDR3 nucleotides: TGTGCCAGCAGCTTTGACAGGGGGCGTGCTTTCTTT.